The 5 T cell receptor beta chains listed next were all sequenced from one sample in a study of blood T cell repertoires in COVID-19. Clones were sequenced by immunoSEQ multiplex PCR, and TCRdb holds only the in-frame ones, with some missing. The table records 70,000 to 95,000 clones, approximately 80% of them present only once. The specimen was peripheral blood. The receptors come from a human donor in a cohort sampled during active COVID-19.

By proportion, this clone is hyperexpanded. The chain is built from TRBV2 and TRBJ2-1, with unresolved D. Between the trimmed V and J ends, which lost 5 bases and 0 bases, there was a span of 11 bases. This CDR3 is built from 15 residues. Per the germline V gene, CDR1 is SNHLY and CDR2 is FYNNEI. The CDR3 sequence is CASSHDWSSYNEQFF. Written as DNA, the CDR3 is TGTGCCAGCAGTCACGACTGGAGCTCCTACAATGAGCAGTTCTTC.

The chain has TRBV28 and TRBJ1-3; TRBD1 might be the D (6 bases). CDR1 is MDHEN and CDR2 is SYDVKM in the germline V gene. With 3 bases removed from V and 2 bases from J, the gap between germline ends came to 14 bases. The CDR3 loop spans 16 amino acids. CDR3 nucleotides: TGTGCCAGCAGTTTTGTGGGGAGGGGGACTGGAAACACCATATATTTT. Translation: CASSFVGRGTGNTIYF. The full variable domain, rest sourced from reference TRBV28 and TRBJ1-3, is DVKVTQSSRYLVKRTGEKVFLECVQDMDHENMFWYRQDPGLGLRLIYFSYDVKMKEKGDIPEGYSVSREKKERFSLILESASTNQTSMYLCASSFVGRGTGNTIYFGEGSWLTVV.

The chain uses TRBV7-2 and TRBJ2-7; the match to TRBD1 covers 12 bases. CDR1 is SGHTA, CDR2 FQGNSA, per germline. V shed 5 bases and J 4 bases; nucleotides not matched to a gene: 6. The CDR3 loop spans 15 amino acids. The CDR3 DNA follows: TGTGCCAGCAGCGCCCGGGACAGGGGGCGGTACGAGCAGTACTTC. It yields the protein CASSARDRGRYEQYF. Filled out from reference TRBV7-2 and TRBJ2-7, the complete variable domain reads GAGVSQSPSNKVTEKGKDVELRCDPISGHTALYWYRQSLGQGLEFLIYFQGNSAPDKSGLPSDRFSAERTGGSVSTLTIQRTQQEDSAVYLCASSARDRGRYEQYFGPGTRLTVT.

The V and J genes are TRBV7-2 and TRBJ1-5; possible D gene TRBD1, 6 bases. The CDR3 length is 14 residues. V dropped 4 bases and J dropped 6 bases, with 13 bases sitting between them. Germline V gene data show CDR1 as SGHTA and CDR2 as FQGNSA. In DNA, the CDR3 is TGTGCCAGCAGCTCGATGAGGGGGTCTCAGCCCCAGCATTTT. It specifies CASSSMRGSQPQHF.

As to this clone: This sample also contains other DNA sequences that code for the same CDR3. The V gene is TRBV2, the J gene TRBJ1-2; perhaps TRBD1 as D (6 bases). V was clipped by 6 bases and J by 5 bases, with 10 bases between them. CDR1 is SNHLY and CDR2 is FYNNEI in the germline V gene. The CDR3 is made up of 12 amino acids. This chain's CDR3 is CASREQGYGYTF. CDR3 coding DNA: TGTGCCAGCAGGGAACAGGGTTATGGCTACACCTTC. The whole variable domain, filled in from reference TRBV2 and TRBJ1-2, reads EPEVTQTPSHQVTQMGQEVILRCVPISNHLYFYWYRQILGQKVEFLVSFYNNEISEKSEIFDDQFSVERPDGSNFTLKIRSTKLEDSAMYFCASREQGYGYTFGSGTRLTVV.